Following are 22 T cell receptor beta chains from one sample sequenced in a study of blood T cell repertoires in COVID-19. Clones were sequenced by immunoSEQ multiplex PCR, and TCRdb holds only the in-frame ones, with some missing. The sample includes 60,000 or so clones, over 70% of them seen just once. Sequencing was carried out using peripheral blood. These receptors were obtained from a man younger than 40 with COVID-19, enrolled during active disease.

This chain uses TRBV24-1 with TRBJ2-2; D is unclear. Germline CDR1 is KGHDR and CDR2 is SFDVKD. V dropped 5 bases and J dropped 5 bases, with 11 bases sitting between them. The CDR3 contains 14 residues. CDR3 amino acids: CATSGQSWTGELFF. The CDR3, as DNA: TGTGCCACCAGTGGCCAGTCTTGGACCGGGGAGCTGTTTTTT.

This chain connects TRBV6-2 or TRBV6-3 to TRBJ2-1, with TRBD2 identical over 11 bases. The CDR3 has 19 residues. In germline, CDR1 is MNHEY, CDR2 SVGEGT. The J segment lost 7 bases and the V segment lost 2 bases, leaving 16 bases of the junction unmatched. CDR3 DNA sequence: TGTGCCAGCAGTTACGGGGCTGGGACTAGCGGACTAAAGATGAATGAGCAGTTCTTC. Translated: CASSYGAGTSGLKMNEQFF.

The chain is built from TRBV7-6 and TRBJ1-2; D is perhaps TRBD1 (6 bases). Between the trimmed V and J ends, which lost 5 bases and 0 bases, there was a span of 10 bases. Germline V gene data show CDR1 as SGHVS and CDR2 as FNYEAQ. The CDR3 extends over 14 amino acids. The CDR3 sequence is CASSPDSANYGYTF. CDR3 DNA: TGTGCCAGCAGCCCGGACAGTGCTAACTATGGCTACACCTTC.

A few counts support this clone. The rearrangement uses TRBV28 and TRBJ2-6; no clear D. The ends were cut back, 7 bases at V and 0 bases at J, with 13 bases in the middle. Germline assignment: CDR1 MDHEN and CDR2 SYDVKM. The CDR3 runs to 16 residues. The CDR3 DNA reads TGTGCCAGCACTATCAGCGAGCTCTCTGGGGCCAACGTCCTGACTTTC. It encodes CASTISELSGANVLTF.

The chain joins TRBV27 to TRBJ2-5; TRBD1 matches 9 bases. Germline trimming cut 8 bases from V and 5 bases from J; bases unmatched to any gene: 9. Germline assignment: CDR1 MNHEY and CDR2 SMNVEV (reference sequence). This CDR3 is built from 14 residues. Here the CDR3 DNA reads TGTGCCAGCCGGACAGGGGTTAATTCGGAGACCCAGTACTTC. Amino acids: CASRTGVNSETQYF.

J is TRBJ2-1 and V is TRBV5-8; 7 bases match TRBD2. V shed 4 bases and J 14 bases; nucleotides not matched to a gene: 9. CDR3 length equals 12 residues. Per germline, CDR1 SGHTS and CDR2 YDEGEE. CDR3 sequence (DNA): TGTGCCAGCAGCCAAACTAGCGCCGGGAAGTTCTTC. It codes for CASSQTSAGKFF.

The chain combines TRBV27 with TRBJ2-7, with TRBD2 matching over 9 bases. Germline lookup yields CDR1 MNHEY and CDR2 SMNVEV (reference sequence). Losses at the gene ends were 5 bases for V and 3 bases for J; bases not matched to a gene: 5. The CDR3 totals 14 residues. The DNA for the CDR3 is TGTGCCAGCAGTGGCAGCGGGAGGAACTACGAGCAGTACTTC. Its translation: CASSGSGRNYEQYF.

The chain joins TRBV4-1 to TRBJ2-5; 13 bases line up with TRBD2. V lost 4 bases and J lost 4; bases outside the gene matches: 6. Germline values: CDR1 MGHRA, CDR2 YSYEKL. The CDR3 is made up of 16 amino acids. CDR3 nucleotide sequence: TGCGCCAGCAGCCCTATTTGGACTAGCGGGAGAGAGACCCAGTACTTC. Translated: CASSPIWTSGRETQYF.

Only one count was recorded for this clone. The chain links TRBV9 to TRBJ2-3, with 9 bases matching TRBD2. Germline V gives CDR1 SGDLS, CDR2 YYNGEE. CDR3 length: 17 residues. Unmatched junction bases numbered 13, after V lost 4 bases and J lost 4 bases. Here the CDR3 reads CASSPLKAGGFADTQYF. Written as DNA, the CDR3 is TGTGCCAGCAGCCCCCTCAAGGCGGGAGGGTTCGCAGATACGCAGTATTTT.

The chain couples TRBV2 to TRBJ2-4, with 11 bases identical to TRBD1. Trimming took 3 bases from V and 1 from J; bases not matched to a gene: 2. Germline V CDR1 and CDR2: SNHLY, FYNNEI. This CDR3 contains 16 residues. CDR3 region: CASSEDRGHAKNIQYF. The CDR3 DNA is TGTGCCAGCAGTGAGGACAGGGGGCACGCCAAAAACATTCAGTACTTC.

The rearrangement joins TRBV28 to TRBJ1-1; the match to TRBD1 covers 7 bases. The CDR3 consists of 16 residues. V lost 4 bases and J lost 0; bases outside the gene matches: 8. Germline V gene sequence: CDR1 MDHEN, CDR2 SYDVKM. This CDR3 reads CASSSGTGTVNTEAFF. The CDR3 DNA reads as TGTGCCAGCAGTTCAGGAACCGGGACAGTGAACACTGAAGCTTTCTTT.

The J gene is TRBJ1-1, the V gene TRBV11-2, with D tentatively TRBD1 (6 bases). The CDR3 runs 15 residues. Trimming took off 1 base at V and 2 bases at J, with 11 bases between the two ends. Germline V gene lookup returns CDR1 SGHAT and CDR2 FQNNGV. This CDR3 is CASSLVRGGNTEAFF. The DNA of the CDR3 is TGTGCCAGCAGCTTAGTCAGGGGTGGAAACACTGAAGCTTTCTTT.

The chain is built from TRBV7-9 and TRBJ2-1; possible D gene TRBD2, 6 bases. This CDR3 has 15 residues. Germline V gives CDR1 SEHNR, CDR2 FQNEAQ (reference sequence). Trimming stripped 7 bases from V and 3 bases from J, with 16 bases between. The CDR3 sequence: CASIRSGSNYNEQFF. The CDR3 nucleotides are TGTGCCAGCATACGTAGCGGAAGTAACTACAATGAGCAGTTCTTC.

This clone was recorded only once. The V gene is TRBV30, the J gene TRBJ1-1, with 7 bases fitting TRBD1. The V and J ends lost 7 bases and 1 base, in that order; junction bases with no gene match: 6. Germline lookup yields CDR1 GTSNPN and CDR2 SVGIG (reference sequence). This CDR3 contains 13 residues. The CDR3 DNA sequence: TGTGCCTTTAACCGGGACAGGAACACTGAAGCTTTCTTT. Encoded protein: CAFNRDRNTEAFF.

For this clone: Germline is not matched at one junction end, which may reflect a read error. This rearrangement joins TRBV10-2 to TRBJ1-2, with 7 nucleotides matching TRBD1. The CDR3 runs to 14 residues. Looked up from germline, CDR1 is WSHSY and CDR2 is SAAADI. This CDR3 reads CAGSEKGGSYGYTF. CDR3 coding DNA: TGCGCCGGCAGTGAGAAAGGGGGCAGCTATGGCTACACCTTC.

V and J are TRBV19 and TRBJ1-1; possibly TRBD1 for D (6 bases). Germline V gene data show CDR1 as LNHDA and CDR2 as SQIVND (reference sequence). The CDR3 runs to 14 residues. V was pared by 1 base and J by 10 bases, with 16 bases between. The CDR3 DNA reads TGTGCCAGTAGTATAGGACAGGTTCCGGGCGCAGCTTTCTTT. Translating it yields CASSIGQVPGAAFF.

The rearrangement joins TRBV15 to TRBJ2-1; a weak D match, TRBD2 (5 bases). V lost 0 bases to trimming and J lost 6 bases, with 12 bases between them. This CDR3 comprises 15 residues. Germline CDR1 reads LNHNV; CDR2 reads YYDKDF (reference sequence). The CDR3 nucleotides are TGTGCCACCAGCAGAGATCCGGAGGCGGGCAATGAGCAGTTCTTC. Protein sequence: CATSRDPEAGNEQFF.

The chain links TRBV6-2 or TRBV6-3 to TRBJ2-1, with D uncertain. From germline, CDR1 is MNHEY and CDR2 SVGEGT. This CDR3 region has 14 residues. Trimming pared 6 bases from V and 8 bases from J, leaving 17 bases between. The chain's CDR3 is CASSEVRLIDEQFF. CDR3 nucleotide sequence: TGTGCCAGCAGCGAGGTGAGACTGATTGATGAGCAGTTCTTC.

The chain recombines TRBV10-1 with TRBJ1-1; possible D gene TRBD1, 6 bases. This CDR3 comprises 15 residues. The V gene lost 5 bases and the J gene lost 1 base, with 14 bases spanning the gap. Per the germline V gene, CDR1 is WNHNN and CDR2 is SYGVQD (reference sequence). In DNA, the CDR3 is TGCGCCAGCAGTCCAAACAGGGTTCAGAACACTGAAGCTTTCTTT. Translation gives CASSPNRVQNTEAFF.

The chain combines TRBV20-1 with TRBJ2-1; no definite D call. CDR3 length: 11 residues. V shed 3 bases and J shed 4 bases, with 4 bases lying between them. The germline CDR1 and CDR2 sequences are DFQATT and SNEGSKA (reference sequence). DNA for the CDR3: TGCAGTGCTAGGGAGTACAATGAGCAGTTCTTC. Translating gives CSAREYNEQFF.

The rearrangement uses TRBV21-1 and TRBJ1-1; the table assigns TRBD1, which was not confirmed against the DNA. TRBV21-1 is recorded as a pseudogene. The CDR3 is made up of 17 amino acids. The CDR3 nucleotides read TGTGCCAGCAGCAAAGAGGGGACAGGAGAACTGAACACTGAAGCTTTCTTT. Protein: CASSKEGTGELNTEAFF.

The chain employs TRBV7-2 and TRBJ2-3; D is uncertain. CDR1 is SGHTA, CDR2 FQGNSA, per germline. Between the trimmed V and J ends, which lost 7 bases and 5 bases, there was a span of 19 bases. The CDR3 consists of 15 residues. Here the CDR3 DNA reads TGTGCCAGCACTTACGGCACAGCCCTTAGAGATACGCAGTATTTT. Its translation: CASTYGTALRDTQYF. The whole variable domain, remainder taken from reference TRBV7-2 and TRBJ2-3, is GAGVSQSPSNKVTEKGKDVELRCDPISGHTALYWYRQSLGQGLEFLIYFQGNSAPDKSGLPSDRFSAERTGGSVSTLTIQRTQQEDSAVYLCASTYGTALRDTQYFGPGTRLTVL.